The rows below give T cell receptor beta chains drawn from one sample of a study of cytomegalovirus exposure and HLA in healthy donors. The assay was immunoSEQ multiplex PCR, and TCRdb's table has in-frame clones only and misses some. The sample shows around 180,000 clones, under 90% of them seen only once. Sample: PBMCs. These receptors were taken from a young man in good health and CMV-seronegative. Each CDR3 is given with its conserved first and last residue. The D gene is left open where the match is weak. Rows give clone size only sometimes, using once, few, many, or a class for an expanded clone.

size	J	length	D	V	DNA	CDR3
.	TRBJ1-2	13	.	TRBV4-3	TGCGCCAGCAGCCGCGAGGGCCTGGACGGGGTGGCCTTC	CASSREGLDGVAF
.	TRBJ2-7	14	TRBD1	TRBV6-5	TGTGCCAGCAGTTACCGGACAGGGGGCTACGAGCAGTACTTC	CASSYRTGGYEQYF
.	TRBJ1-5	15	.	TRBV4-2	TGTGCCAGCAGCCAAGACTCGGGGATAGGGCAGCCCCAGCATTTT	CASSQDSGIGQPQHF
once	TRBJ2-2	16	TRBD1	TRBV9	TGTGCCAGCAGCGTATCTGGGACAGGGGCCACCGGGGAGCTGTTTTTT	CASSVSGTGATGELFF
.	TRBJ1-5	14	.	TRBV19	TGTGCCAGTAGTCCCGCCAGTTCGGGTCAGCCCCAGCATTTT	CASSPASSGQPQHF
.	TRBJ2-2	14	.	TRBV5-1	TGCGCCAGCAGTGACGGGAGCTTCACCGGGGAGCTGTTTTTT	CASSDGSFTGELFF
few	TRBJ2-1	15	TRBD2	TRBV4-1	TGCGCCAGCAGCCCCAGCGGGAGTCTAAACAATGAGCAGTTCTTC	CASSPSGSLNNEQFF
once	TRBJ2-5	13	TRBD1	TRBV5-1	TGCGCCAGCAGTTCAGGGGGCGCAGAGACCCAGTACTTC	CASSSGGAETQYF
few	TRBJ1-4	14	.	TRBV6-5	TGTGCCAGCAGAACCAGGGCTCTCAGTGAAAAACTGTTTTTT	CASRTRALSEKLFF
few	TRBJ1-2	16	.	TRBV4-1	TGTGCCAGCAGCCATCTAACGACACGGCACACCTATGGCTACACCTTC	CASSHLTTRHTYGYTF
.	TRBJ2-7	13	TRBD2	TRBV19	TGTGCCAGTAGTATAGGTAGCGGGAGAGTGCAGTACTTC	CASSIGSGRVQYF
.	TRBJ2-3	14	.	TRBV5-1	TGCGCCAGCAGCTTGGAACAGCTCACAGATACGCAGTATTTT	CASSLEQLTDTQYF
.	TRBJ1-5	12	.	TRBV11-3	TGTGCCAGAGAGGTGCGGGACCAGCCCCAGCATTTT	CAREVRDQPQHF
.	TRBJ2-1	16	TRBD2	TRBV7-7	TGTGCTAGCAGCCCCGACGGACTAGTATCGTACAATGAGCAGTTCTTC	CASSPDGLVSYNEQFF
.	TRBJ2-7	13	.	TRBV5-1	TGCGCCAGCAGCTCCGGGTCGAGGTACGAGCAGTACTTC	CASSSGSRYEQYF
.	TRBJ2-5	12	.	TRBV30	TGTGCCTGGAGTGTAGGGGGAGAGACCCAGTACTTC	CAWSVGGETQYF
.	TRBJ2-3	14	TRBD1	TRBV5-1	TGCGCCAGCAGCTTCCAGGGGGCGACAGATACGCAGTATTTT	CASSFQGATDTQYF
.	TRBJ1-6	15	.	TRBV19	TGTGCCAGTACTCCAGCGAGCTCCTATAATTCACCCCTCCACTTT	CASTPASSYNSPLHF
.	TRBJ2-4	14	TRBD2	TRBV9	TGTGCCAGCAGCGTAGTAGCGGGAGCGGACATTCAGTACTTC	CASSVVAGADIQYF
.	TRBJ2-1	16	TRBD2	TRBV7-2	TGTGCCAGCAGCTTAGGGACTAGCGGGACCTACAATGAGCAGTTCTTC	CASSLGTSGTYNEQFF
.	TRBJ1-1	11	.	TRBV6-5	TGTGCCAGCAGACTGAGCACTGAAGCTTTCTTT	CASRLSTEAFF
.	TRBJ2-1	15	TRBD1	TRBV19	TGTGCCAGTAGTAAGACAGGGAACTCCTACAATGAGCAGTTCTTC	CASSKTGNSYNEQFF
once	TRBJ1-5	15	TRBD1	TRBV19	TGTGCCAGTAGTATCTCGACAGGGGGGGTTCAGCCCCAGCATTTT	CASSISTGGVQPQHF
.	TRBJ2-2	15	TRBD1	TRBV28	TGTGCCAGCAACAAGCAGGGGGCTTACACCGGGGAGCTGTTTTTT	CASNKQGAYTGELFF